These T cell receptor beta chains were read from a single sample in a study of response to subunit inactivated influenza vaccine. TCRdb fed the RT-PCR reads into MiXCR, producing one record per CDR3 protein. The profile shows fewer than 550,000 distinct CDR3 sequences, roughly 23% of them singletons. This specimen consisted of CD4+ T cells sorted from PBMCs, obtained 4 to 6 days after vaccination. These receptors came from a man in his fifties who received an inactivated influenza vaccine. CDR3s include the opening cysteine and the closing phenylalanine or tryptophan. D genes are given only for firm matches. Clone size is stated in some rows and not others, as once, few, many or a class when expanded.

clone_size	v_call	d_call	j_call	cdr3_aa	cdr3_nt
NA	TRBV7-9	NA	TRBJ1-1	CASSVDSSNTEAFF	TGTGCCAGCAGCGTGGACTCCTCGAACACTGAAGCTTTCTTT
NA	TRBV7-2	NA	TRBJ1-2	CASSLGSTGNGYTF	TGTGCCAGCAGCTTAGGGTCTACGGGCAATGGCTACACCTTC
NA	TRBV7-3	TRBD2	TRBJ2-3	CASSSRGGEDTQYF	TGTGCCAGCAGCTCCCGGGGAGGGGAAGATACGCAGTATTTT
few	TRBV28	NA	TRBJ2-2	CASSFLRQLNTGELFF	TGTGCCAGCAGCTTTCTGAGACAGCTGAACACCGGGGAGCTGTTTTTT
NA	TRBV7-9	NA	TRBJ1-1	CASSLDVKNTEAFF	TGTGCCAGCAGCTTAGACGTAAAGAACACTGAAGCTTTCTTT
few	TRBV29-1	NA	TRBJ2-1	CSVTFRQGGDNEQFF	TGCAGCGTGACGTTTAGACAGGGAGGAGACAATGAGCAGTTCTTC
many	TRBV7-2	NA	TRBJ2-1	CASSFRLQVEQFF	TGTGCCAGCAGCTTCCGTTTACAAGTCGAGCAGTTCTTC
NA	TRBV9	TRBD2	TRBJ2-3	CASSVGQRGGRSTDTQYF	TGTGCCAGCAGCGTAGGGCAACGGGGGGGCCGTAGCACAGATACGCAGTATTTT
NA	TRBV12-3/TRBV12-4	TRBD2	TRBJ2-3	CASSLAGGSPDTQDF	TGTGCCAGCAGTTTGGCCGGGGGGAGCCCAGATACGCAGGATTTT
NA	TRBV28	NA	TRBJ2-6	CASSLGGNVLTF	TGTGCCAGCAGCCTAGGGGGGAACGTCCTGACTTTC
few	TRBV3-1	NA	TRBJ2-3	CASSQAGRGTQYF	TGTGCCAGCAGCCAAGCGGGAAGGGGTACGCAGTATTTT
few	TRBV5-1	NA	TRBJ2-5	CASSSLGSETQYF	TGCGCCAGCAGCTCTCTCGGCTCCGAGACCCAGTACTTC
many	TRBV5-6	NA	TRBJ2-5	CASSLGHLLVGAGETQYF	TGTGCCAGCAGCTTAGGGCATCTCCTTGTAGGGGCCGGGGAGACCCAGTACTTC
NA	TRBV20-1	NA	TRBJ1-4	CSAHPRGENEKLFF	TGCAGTGCTCACCCTCGAGGGGAGAATGAAAAACTGTTTTTT
NA	TRBV29-1	NA	TRBJ2-3	CSVAGFADTQYF	TGCAGCGTTGCTGGATTTGCAGATACGCAGTATTTT
few	TRBV11-3	TRBD2	TRBJ2-1	CASSTTSGRAGNEQFF	TGTGCCAGCAGCACGACTAGCGGGAGGGCCGGAAATGAGCAGTTCTTC
few	TRBV7-2	TRBD1	TRBJ2-3	CASSLASGGKTDTQYF	TGTGCCAGCAGCTTAGCCTCAGGGGGCAAGACAGATACGCAGTATTTT
NA	TRBV7-9	NA	TRBJ2-4	CASSPKTGKNIQYF	TGTGCCAGCAGCCCTAAGACAGGAAAAAACATTCAGTACTTC
few	TRBV7-2	TRBD1	TRBJ2-7	CASSSPDRAPSYEQYF	TGTGCCAGCAGCTCCCCCGACAGGGCCCCTTCCTACGAGCAGTACTTC
few	TRBV6-2/TRBV6-3	NA	TRBJ2-4	CASSQGGVFNIQYF	TGTGCCAGCAGCCAGGGGGGGGTTTTCAACATTCAGTACTTC
NA	TRBV12-3/TRBV12-4	TRBD1	TRBJ2-4	CASSLDRTGVRYF	TGTGCCAGCAGTTTAGACCGGACAGGGGTTCGGTACTTC
NA	TRBV20-1	TRBD2	TRBJ2-3	CSAGLLSGSTDTQYF	TGCAGTGCTGGATTACTTAGCGGGAGCACAGATACGCAGTATTTT
few	TRBV6-2/TRBV6-3	NA	TRBJ2-2	CASTIFMNTGELFF	TGTGCCAGCACAATTTTCATGAACACCGGGGAGCTGTTTTTT
NA	TRBV6-2/TRBV6-3	TRBD2	TRBJ2-7	CASFDWGGGYEQYF	TGTGCCAGCTTCGATTGGGGGGGAGGCTACGAGCAGTACTTC
NA	TRBV20-1	TRBD1	TRBJ2-5	CSARLPDRGVFETQYF	TGCAGTGCTAGATTACCCGACAGGGGAGTTTTCGAGACCCAGTACTTC
NA	TRBV2	NA	TRBJ2-5	CASSESYRVQETQYF	TGTGCCAGCAGTGAATCCTACAGGGTTCAAGAGACCCAGTACTTC
few	TRBV5-1	NA	TRBJ2-5	CASSLNAEAQETQYF	TGCGCCAGCAGCTTGAACGCTGAAGCCCAAGAGACCCAGTACTTC
NA	TRBV19	NA	TRBJ1-2	CASSSQFRDGGYGYTF	TGTGCCAGTAGTTCCCAGTTCCGGGACGGAGGCTATGGCTACACCTTC
NA	TRBV30	NA	TRBJ2-5	CAWSRGGQQETQYF	TGTGCCTGGAGTAGGGGGGGACAGCAAGAGACCCAGTACTTC
once	TRBV28	NA	TRBJ1-6	CASNFLNDGALHF	TGTGCCAGCAATTTTTTAAATGACGGGGCTCTCCACTTT
NA	TRBV27	TRBD2	TRBJ2-7	CASSVSGTTYEQYF	TGTGCCAGCAGCGTCAGCGGGACGACCTACGAGCAGTACTTC
NA	TRBV18	TRBD1	TRBJ2-7	CASSPLPTGGSRYF	TGTGCCAGCTCACCACTCCCGACAGGGGGTAGCAGATACTTC
NA	TRBV5-8	TRBD1	TRBJ2-1	CASSFRLGRGSGEQFF	TGTGCCAGCAGCTTTAGGCTTGGCAGGGGGTCCGGAGAGCAGTTCTTC
few	TRBV6-5	NA	TRBJ1-1	CASSYSVPNTEAFF	TGTGCCAGCAGTTACTCGGTGCCGAACACTGAAGCTTTCTTT
many	TRBV29-1	NA	TRBJ1-1	CSVVRGANTEAFF	TGCAGCGTTGTACGGGGGGCGAACACTGAAGCTTTCTTT
few	TRBV5-1	NA	TRBJ2-7	CASSRKVEEQYF	TGCGCCAGCAGCCGAAAAGTAGAGGAGCAGTACTTC
NA	TRBV6-1	NA	TRBJ1-1	CASRGYWMNTEAFF	TGTGCCAGCAGAGGGTATTGGATGAACACTGAAGCTTTCTTT
NA	TRBV30	NA	TRBJ2-1	CAWSVRAHNEQFF	TGTGCCTGGAGTGTAAGGGCGCACAATGAGCAGTTCTTC
few	TRBV20-1	NA	TRBJ2-3	CSAPSGTGSDTQYF	TGCAGTGCCCCTAGCGGCACAGGGTCAGATACGCAGTATTTT
few	TRBV18	TRBD1	TRBJ2-1	CASSPKLQGISYNEQFF	TGTGCCAGCTCACCCAAATTACAGGGGATATCCTACAATGAGCAGTTCTTC
many	TRBV10-3	TRBD2	TRBJ2-4	CAISEELAVYQNIQYF	TGTGCCATCAGTGAGGAACTAGCGGTGTACCAAAACATTCAGTACTTC
few	TRBV7-2	NA	TRBJ2-5	CASSAHTGIETQYF	TGTGCCAGCAGCGCACATACAGGGATAGAGACCCAGTACTTC
few	TRBV5-1	TRBD1	TRBJ2-5	CASSLRQGSRETQYF	TGCGCCAGCAGCTTGAGACAGGGGAGTAGGGAGACCCAGTACTTC
few	TRBV4-3	NA	TRBJ1-2	CASSQERGSPNYGYTF	TGCGCCAGCAGCCAAGAAAGAGGCTCCCCTAACTATGGCTACACCTTC
NA	TRBV20-1	NA	TRBJ1-5	CSARDNKRRGRYNQPQHF	TGCAGTGCTAGAGATAATAAGCGGAGGGGACGGTACAATCAGCCCCAGCATTTT
NA	TRBV10-2	NA	TRBJ1-1	CASRAGFSFYTEAFF	TGCGCCAGCAGAGCAGGGTTCTCCTTTTACACTGAAGCTTTCTTT
few	TRBV11-2	NA	TRBJ1-1	CASSFNTGRGTEAFF	TGTGCCAGCAGTTTCAACACAGGGCGAGGGACTGAAGCTTTCTTT
NA	TRBV5-1	TRBD2	TRBJ2-1	CASSLSGRQDNEQFF	TGCGCCAGCAGCTTAAGCGGGAGGCAGGACAATGAGCAGTTCTTC
few	TRBV12-3/TRBV12-4	NA	TRBJ1-1	CASSLRQGNPEAFF	TGTGCCAGCAGTTTACGTCAGGGTAACCCTGAAGCTTTCTTT
many	TRBV6-5	NA	TRBJ2-7	CASSYLGEGYEQYF	TGTGCCAGCAGTTACCTCGGGGAAGGATACGAGCAGTACTTC
NA	TRBV2	NA	TRBJ2-3	CASSLIGKTSTDTQYF	TGTGCCAGCAGTCTAATTGGCAAGACTAGCACAGATACGCAGTATTTT
NA	TRBV10-2	NA	TRBJ2-1	CASNQGGVEQFF	TGCGCCAGCAACCAGGGGGGCGTTGAGCAGTTCTTC
few	TRBV5-1	NA	TRBJ2-3	CASSLWVAATDTQYF	TGCGCCAGCAGCTTGTGGGTAGCGGCCACAGATACGCAGTATTTT